Detailed here is one T cell receptor (beta chain). What it binds is not known. It was with 60 Vbeta and 13 Jbeta primers that the PCR ran. The assay was immunoSEQ multiplex PCR, and TCRdb's table has in-frame clones only and misses some. The sample holds roughly 160,000 clones, about 80% seen once. Germline V gene sequence: CDR1 SGHAT, CDR2 FQDESV (reference sequence). The trim removed 5 bases at V and 5 bases at J, leaving 8 bases unmatched. This CDR3 is 14 amino acids long. This sample was included in a study of cytomegalovirus exposure and HLA in healthy donors. Study-wide background: An early release of data contained 75 million to 90 million unique TCRs, which came from HLA-typed donors. Study results and limitations: A later analysis reportedly found that, within productive TCRs, an Asian-associated ancestry cluster had fewer N-insertions than the mean observed across the approximately 700 donors. A later analysis associated 15,000 to 20,000 TCR beta sequences with HLA alleles at a 0.05 false discovery rate. Later analysis demonstrated an association between a missense DCLRE1C variant and TCR beta V- and J-gene trimming.

The TCR originated in a man between 45 and 60 years old in good health and CMV-seropositive. This sequence joins TRBV11-1 and TRBJ2-5, with 7 positions matching TRBD1. The source material was PBMCs. The CDR3 bases are TGTGCCAGCAGCCTAAGACAGGGTAGGGAGACCCAGTACTTC. Protein sequence: CASSLRQGRETQYF.